A selection of T cell receptor beta chains follows, all from one sample in a study of regulatory T cells in long-lasting Graves disease. TCRdb re-analysed the multiplex PCR reads in MiXCR, keeping a single row per CDR3 protein. The data show approximately 400,000 distinct CDR3 sequences, with 12% seen just once and 18% held by the top ten. This same sample was also part of a study on T cells in Graves' hyperthyroidism and ophthalmopathy.

This material consisted of peripheral blood mononuclear cells (PBMCs), taken at new diagnosis, from a patient treated with antithyroid drugs. Receptors originate from a woman aged 18-29 years with Graves disease. CDR3s include the opening cysteine and the closing phenylalanine or tryptophan. Each record gives: V gene, J gene, clone size, D gene, CDR3 DNA, CDR3 protein. The D gene is left open where the match is weak. Size is omitted from some rows. Given values are once, few, many or a class for expanded clones.

>TRBV15|TRBJ2-3|many|-
TGTGCCACGGGGGAGAGAACAGATACGCAGTATTTT
CATGERTDTQYF
>TRBV4-1|TRBJ1-1|-|-
TGCGCCGGTGGGCTGAACACTGAAGCTTTCTTT
CAGGLNTEAFF
>TRBV3-1|TRBJ1-3|-|-
TGTGCCAGCAGCCACTCCGATCACATGTACTCTGGAAACACCATATATTTT
CASSHSDHMYSGNTIYF
>TRBV20-1|TRBJ2-7|many|TRBD1
TGCAGTGCTAGAACCCGGGACAGAGGATCCTACGAGCAGTACTTC
CSARTRDRGSYEQYF
>TRBV15|TRBJ1-2|few|-
TGTGCCGCCAGCAGAGGGGGGAACGGCTATTATGGCTACACCTTC
CAASRGGNGYYGYTF
>TRBV7-2|TRBJ2-7|many|-
TGTGCCAGCAGCTTAAGTCGATCGCGAGCCTACGAGCAGTACTTC
CASSLSRSRAYEQYF
>TRBV5-1|TRBJ2-1|-|-
TGTGCCAGCAGCTTGGGAGGTCTAGCTACTTACAATGAGCAGTTCTTC
CASSLGGLATYNEQFF
>TRBV6-1|TRBJ2-6|-|-
TGTGCCAGCAGTGACAGGGGGGGTCCGGGGGCCAACGTCCTGACTTTC
CASSDRGGPGANVLTF
>TRBV6-5|TRBJ2-7|many|-
TGTGCCAGCAGTCACTACGGGACCACCTACGAGCAGTACTTC
CASSHYGTTYEQYF
>TRBV30|TRBJ2-7|many|-
TGTGCCTGGAGCTCGGGAAACGAGCAGTACTTC
CAWSSGNEQYF
>TRBV11-2|TRBJ1-1|many|TRBD1
TGTGCCAGCAGCCTCGGGACAGGGGCTGAAGCTTTCTTT
CASSLGTGAEAFF
>TRBV7-2|TRBJ2-2|many|-
TGTGCCAGCAGCTGGACCGGGGAGCTGTTTTTT
CASSWTGELFF
>TRBV27|TRBJ1-1|many|-
TGTGCCAGCAGTTTAGACAACACTGAAGCTTTCTTT
CASSLDNTEAFF
>TRBV7-8|TRBJ1-2|many|-
TGTGCCAGCAGCCTTGGCTACACCTTC
CASSLGYTF
>TRBV6-1|TRBJ2-5|-|-
TGTGCCAGCACCGATACCCGGGGCGCCCAGTACTTC
CASTDTRGAQYF
>TRBV4-1|TRBJ1-3|-|TRBD1
TGCGCCAGCAGCCTTTTGGGACAGGGGAGGAACACCATATATTTT
CASSLLGQGRNTIYF
>TRBV12-3/TRBV12-4|TRBJ2-1|many|TRBD2
TGTGCCAGCAGTTTAGCTGGACTAGCGGGAGCAGCTGAGCAGTTCTTC
CASSLAGLAGAAEQFF
>TRBV5-1|TRBJ2-3|many|-
TGCGCCAGCAGCTTTTATAGCACAGATACGCAGTATTTT
CASSFYSTDTQYF
>TRBV27|TRBJ2-7|many|-
TGTGCCAGCACTTTTAGACCCAGCGGAACCTACGAGCAGTACTTC
CASTFRPSGTYEQYF
>TRBV11-2|TRBJ2-2|many|-
TGTGCCAGCATGAGAGCCTCAACGAACACCGGGGAGCTGTTTTTT
CASMRASTNTGELFF
>TRBV7-9|TRBJ1-1|many|-
TGTGCCAGCCGAGCGCAGGAACCCAACACTGAAGCTTTCTTT
CASRAQEPNTEAFF
>TRBV6-1|TRBJ2-1|many|TRBD2
TGTGCCAGCCGGGGACTAGCGGGAGGAGATGAGCAGTTCTTC
CASRGLAGGDEQFF
>TRBV12-5|TRBJ2-3|many|TRBD1
TGTGCTAGTGGTTTGGCCGAACGGGACAGGGTGCAACCAGATACGCAGTATTTT
CASGLAERDRVQPDTQYF
>TRBV7-6|TRBJ1-2|many|TRBD1
TGTGCCAGCAGCGAGACAGGGGTCGTTCATGGCTACACCTTC
CASSETGVVHGYTF
>TRBV10-3|TRBJ1-2|-|-
TGTGCCATCAATAGAGGGCACGGCTACACCTTC
CAINRGHGYTF